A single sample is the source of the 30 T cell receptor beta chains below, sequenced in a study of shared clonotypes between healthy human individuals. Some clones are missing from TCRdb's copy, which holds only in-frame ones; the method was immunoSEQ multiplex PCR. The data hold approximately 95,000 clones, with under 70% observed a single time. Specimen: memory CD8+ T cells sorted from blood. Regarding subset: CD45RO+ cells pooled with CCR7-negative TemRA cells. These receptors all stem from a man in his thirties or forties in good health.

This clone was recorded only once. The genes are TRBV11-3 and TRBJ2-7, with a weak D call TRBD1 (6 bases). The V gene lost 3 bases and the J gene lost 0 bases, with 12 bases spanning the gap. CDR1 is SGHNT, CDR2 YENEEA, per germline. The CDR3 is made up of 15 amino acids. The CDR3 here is CASSFGSDSSYEQYF. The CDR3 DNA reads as TGTGCCAGCAGCTTTGGGTCGGACAGCTCCTACGAGCAGTACTTC.

For the CDR3, the DNA is TGTGCCAGCAGTCCCGGACTTAACACTGAAGCTTTCTTT. Protein: CASSPGLNTEAFF. The V and J genes are TRBV28 and TRBJ1-1; D remains ambiguous. The CDR3 contains 13 residues. V dropped 5 bases and J dropped 2 bases, with 9 bases sitting between them. Germline V gene data show CDR1 as MDHEN and CDR2 as SYDVKM.

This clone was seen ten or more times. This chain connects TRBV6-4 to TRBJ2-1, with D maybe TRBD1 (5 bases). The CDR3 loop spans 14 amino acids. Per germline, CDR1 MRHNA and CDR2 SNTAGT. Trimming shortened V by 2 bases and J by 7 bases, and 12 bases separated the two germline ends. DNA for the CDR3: TGTGCCAGCAGTGACGGGGCAGGTCAGAATGAGCAGTTCTTC. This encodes CASSDGAGQNEQFF.

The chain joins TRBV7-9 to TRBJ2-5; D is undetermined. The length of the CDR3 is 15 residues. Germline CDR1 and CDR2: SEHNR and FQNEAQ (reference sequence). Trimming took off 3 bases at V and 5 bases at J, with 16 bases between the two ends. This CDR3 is CASSFLLGVNETQYF. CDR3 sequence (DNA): TGTGCCAGCAGCTTCCTCCTCGGAGTGAACGAGACCCAGTACTTC.

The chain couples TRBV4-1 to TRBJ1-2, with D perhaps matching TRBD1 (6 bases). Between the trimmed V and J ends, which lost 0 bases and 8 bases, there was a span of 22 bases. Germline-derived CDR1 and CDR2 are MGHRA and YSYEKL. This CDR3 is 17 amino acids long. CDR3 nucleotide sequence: TGCGCCAGCAGCCAAGATCACCGCAGGGGAATTTCACAGGGCTACACCTTC. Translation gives CASSQDHRRGISQGYTF.

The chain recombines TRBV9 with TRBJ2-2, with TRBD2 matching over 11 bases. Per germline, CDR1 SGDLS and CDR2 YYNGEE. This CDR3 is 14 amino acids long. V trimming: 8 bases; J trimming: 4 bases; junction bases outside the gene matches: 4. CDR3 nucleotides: TGTGCCAGTACTAGCGGGAGAGTCACCGGGGAGCTGTTTTTT. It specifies CASTSGRVTGELFF.

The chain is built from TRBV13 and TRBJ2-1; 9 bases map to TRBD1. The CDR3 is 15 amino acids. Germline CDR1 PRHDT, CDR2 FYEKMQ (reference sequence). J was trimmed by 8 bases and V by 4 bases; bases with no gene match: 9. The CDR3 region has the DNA TGTGCCAGCAGCTATTCCGGGACAGGGTTGGATGAGCAGTTCTTC. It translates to CASSYSGTGLDEQFF.

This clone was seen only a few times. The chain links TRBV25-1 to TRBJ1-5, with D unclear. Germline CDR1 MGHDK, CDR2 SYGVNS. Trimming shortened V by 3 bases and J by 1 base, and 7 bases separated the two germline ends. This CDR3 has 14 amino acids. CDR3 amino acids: CASSDGVSNQPQHF. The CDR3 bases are TGTGCCAGCAGTGACGGGGTAAGCAATCAGCCCCAGCATTTT.

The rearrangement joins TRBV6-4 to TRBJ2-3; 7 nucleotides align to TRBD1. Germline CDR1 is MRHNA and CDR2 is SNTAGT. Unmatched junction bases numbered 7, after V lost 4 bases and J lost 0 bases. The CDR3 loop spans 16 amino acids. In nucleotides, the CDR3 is TGTGCCAGCAGTGTTGCAGGGGGTGATAGCACAGATACGCAGTATTTT. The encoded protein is CASSVAGGDSTDTQYF.

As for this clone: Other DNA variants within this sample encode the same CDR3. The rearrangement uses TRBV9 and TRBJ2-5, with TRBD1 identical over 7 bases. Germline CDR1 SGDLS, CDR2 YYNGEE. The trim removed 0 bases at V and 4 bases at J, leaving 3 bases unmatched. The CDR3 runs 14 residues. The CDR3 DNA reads TGTGCCAGCAGCGTAGAAGGGGGCGGAGAGACCCAGTACTTC. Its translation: CASSVEGGGETQYF.

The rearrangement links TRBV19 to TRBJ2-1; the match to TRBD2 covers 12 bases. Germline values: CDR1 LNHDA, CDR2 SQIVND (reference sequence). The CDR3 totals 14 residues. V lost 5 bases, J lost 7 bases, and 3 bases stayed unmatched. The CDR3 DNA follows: TGTGCCAGTAGTTTCGGGACTAGCGGGAATGAGCAGTTCTTC. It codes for CASSFGTSGNEQFF. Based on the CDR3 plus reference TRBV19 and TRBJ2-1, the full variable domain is DGGITQSPKYLFRKEGQNVTLSCEQNLNHDAMYWYRQDPGQGLRLIYYSQIVNDFQKGDIAEGYSVSREKKESFPLTVTSAQKNPTAFYLCASSFGTSGNEQFFGPGTRLTVL.

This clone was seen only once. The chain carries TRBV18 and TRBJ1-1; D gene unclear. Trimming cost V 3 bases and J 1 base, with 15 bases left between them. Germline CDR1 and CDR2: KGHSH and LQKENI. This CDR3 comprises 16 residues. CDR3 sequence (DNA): TGTGCCAGCTCACCTAGGTCGAGTTCATGGAACACTGAAGCTTTCTTT. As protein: CASSPRSSSWNTEAFF. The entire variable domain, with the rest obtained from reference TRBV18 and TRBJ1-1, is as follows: NAGVMQNPRHLVRRRGQEARLRCSPMKGHSHVYWYRQLPEEGLKFMVYLQKENIIDESGMPKERFSAEFPKEGPSILRIQQVVRGDSAAYFCASSPRSSSWNTEAFFGQGTRLTVV.

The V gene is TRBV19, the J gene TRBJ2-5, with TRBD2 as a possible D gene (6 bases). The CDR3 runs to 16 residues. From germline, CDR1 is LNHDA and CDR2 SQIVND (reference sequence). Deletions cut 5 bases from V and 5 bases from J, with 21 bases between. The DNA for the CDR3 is TGTGCCAGTAGTGGGCGAGATGGGGGGTACGGGGAGACCCAGTACTTC. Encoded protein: CASSGRDGGYGETQYF.

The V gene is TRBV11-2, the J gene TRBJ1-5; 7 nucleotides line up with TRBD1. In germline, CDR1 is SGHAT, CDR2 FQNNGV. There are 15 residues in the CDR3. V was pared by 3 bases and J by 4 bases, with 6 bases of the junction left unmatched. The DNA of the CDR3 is TGTGCCAGCAGCTTGGCCGGGACAGCAAATCAGCCCCAGCATTTT. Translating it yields CASSLAGTANQPQHF.

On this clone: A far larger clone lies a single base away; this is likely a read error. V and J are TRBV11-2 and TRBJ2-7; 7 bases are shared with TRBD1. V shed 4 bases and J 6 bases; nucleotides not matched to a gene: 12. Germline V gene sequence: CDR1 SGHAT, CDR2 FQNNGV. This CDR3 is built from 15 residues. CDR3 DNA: TGTGCCAGCAGCTCCGGACAGGATCCTTTCTGCGAGCAGTACTTC. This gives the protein CASSSGQDPFCEQYF.

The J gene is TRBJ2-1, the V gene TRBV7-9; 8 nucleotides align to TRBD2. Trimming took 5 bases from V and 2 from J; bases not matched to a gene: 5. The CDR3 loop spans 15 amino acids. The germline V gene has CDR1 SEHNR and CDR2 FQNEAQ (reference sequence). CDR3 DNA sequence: TGTGCCAGCAGCCCCGTAGCGGGAACCTACAATGAGCAGTTCTTC. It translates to CASSPVAGTYNEQFF. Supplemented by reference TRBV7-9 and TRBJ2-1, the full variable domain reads DTGVSQNPRHKITKRGQNVTFRCDPISEHNRLYWYRQTLGQGPEFLTYFQNEAQLEKSRLLSDRFSAERPKGSFSTLEIQRTEQGDSAMYLCASSPVAGTYNEQFFGPGTRLTVL.

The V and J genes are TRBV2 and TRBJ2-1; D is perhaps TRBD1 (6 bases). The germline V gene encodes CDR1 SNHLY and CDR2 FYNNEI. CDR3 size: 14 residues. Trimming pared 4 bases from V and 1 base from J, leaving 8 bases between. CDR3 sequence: CASSGQASYNEQFF. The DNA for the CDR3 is TGTGCCAGCAGTGGACAGGCTTCCTACAATGAGCAGTTCTTC. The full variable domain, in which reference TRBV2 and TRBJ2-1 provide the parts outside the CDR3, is EPEVTQTPSHQVTQMGQEVILRCVPISNHLYFYWYRQILGQKVEFLVSFYNNEISEKSEIFDDQFSVERPDGSNFTLKIRSTKLEDSAMYFCASSGQASYNEQFFGPGTRLTVL.

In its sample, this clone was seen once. The CDR3 DNA is TGTGCCAGCAGTTACTCATCGGGGGGCGCGAACGAGCAGTACTTC. The encoded protein is CASSYSSGGANEQYF. The chain employs TRBV6-5 and TRBJ2-7, with D perhaps matching TRBD2 (7 bases). Trimming pared 0 bases from V and 5 bases from J, leaving 14 bases between. This CDR3 has 15 amino acids. CDR1 and CDR2 (germline): MNHEY, SVGAGI.

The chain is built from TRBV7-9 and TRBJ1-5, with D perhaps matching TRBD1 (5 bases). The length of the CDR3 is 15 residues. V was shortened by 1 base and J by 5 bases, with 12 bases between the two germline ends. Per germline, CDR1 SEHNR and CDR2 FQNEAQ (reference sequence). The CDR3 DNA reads TGTGCCAGCAGCTTAGATGTATTAGGGGATCAGCCCCAGCATTTT. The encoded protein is CASSLDVLGDQPQHF. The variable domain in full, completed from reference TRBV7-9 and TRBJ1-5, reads DTGVSQNPRHKITKRGQNVTFRCDPISEHNRLYWYRQTLGQGPEFLTYFQNEAQLEKSRLLSDRFSAERPKGSFSTLEIQRTEQGDSAMYLCASSLDVLGDQPQHFGDGTRLSIL.

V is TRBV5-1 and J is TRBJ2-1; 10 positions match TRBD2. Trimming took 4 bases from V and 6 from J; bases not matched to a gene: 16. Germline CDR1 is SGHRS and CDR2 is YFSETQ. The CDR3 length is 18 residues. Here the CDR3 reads CASSRGLAGGRLANEQFF. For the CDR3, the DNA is TGCGCCAGCAGCCGGGGCTTAGCGGGAGGACGTCTGGCCAATGAGCAGTTCTTC.

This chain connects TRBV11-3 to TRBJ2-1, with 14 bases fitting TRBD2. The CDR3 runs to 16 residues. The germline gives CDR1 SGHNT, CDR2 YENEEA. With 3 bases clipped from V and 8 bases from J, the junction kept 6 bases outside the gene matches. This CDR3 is CASSLTSGRAGHEQFF. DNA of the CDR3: TGTGCCAGCAGCTTGACTAGCGGGAGGGCCGGACATGAGCAGTTCTTC.

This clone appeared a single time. For the CDR3, the DNA is TGTGCCAGCAGTACCTTACTTACAGGTTCGGGTGAGCAGTTCTTC. It codes for CASSTLLTGSGEQFF. This chain uses TRBV2 with TRBJ2-1; D perhaps matches TRBD1 (5 bases). The ends were cut back, 5 bases at V and 9 bases at J, with 20 bases in the middle. CDR1 is SNHLY and CDR2 is FYNNEI in the germline V gene. The CDR3 contains 15 residues.

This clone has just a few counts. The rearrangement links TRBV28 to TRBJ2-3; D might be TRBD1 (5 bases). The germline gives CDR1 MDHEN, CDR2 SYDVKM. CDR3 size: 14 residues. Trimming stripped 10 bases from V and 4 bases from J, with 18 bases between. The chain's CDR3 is CATLKGLGADTQYF. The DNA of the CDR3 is TGTGCCACCCTGAAGGGGCTAGGAGCAGATACGCAGTATTTT. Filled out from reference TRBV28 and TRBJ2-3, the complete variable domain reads DVKVTQSSRYLVKRTGEKVFLECVQDMDHENMFWYRQDPGLGLRLIYFSYDVKMKEKGDIPEGYSVSREKKERFSLILESASTNQTSMYLCATLKGLGADTQYFGPGTRLTVL.

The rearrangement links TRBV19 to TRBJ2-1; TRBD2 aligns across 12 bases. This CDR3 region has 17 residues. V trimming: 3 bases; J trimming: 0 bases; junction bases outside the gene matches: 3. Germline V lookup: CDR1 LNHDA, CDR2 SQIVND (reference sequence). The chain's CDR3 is CASSIGLAGSSYNEQFF. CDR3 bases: TGTGCCAGTAGTATCGGACTAGCGGGGAGCTCCTACAATGAGCAGTTCTTC.

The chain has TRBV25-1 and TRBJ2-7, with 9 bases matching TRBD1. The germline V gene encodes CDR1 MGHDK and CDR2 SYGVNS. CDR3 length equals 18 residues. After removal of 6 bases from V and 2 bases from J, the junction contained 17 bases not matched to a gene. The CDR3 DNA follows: TGTGCCAGCAGCTCTACAGGGGGCGAAAGCGAGGGCGCCTACGAGCAGTACTTC. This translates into CASSSTGGESEGAYEQYF.

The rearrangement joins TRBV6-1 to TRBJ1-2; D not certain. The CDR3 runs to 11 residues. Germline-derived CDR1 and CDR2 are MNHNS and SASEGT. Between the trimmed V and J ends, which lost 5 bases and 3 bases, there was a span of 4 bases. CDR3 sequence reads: CASSPDYGYTF. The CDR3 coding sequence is TGTGCCAGCAGTCCCGACTATGGCTACACCTTC.

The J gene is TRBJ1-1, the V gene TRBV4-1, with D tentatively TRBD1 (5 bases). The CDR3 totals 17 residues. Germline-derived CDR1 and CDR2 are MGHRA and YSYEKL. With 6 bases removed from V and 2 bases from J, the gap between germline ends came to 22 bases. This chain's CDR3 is CASSHTLVKTANTEAFF. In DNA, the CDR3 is TGCGCCAGCAGTCACACCTTAGTAAAGACAGCTAACACTGAAGCTTTCTTT.

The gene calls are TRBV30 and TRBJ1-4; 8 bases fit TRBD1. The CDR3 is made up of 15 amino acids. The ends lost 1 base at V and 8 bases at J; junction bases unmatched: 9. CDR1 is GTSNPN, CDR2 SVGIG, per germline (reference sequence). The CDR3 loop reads CAWSGDRSSIEKLFF. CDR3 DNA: TGTGCCTGGAGTGGGGACAGGAGCTCTATCGAAAAACTGTTTTTT.

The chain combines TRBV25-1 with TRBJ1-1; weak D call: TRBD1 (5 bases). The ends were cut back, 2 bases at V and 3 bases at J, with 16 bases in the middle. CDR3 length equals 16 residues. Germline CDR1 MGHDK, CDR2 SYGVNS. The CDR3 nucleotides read TGTGCCAGCAGTGAAGTTGGACCCGGGGCCGACACTGAAGCTTTCTTT. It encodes CASSEVGPGADTEAFF. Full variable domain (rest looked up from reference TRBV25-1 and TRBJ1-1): EADIYQTPRYLVIGTGKKITLECSQTMGHDKMYWYQQDPGMELHLIHYSYGVNSTEKGDLSSESTVSRIRTEHFPLTLESARPSHTSQYLCASSEVGPGADTEAFFGQGTRLTVV.

CDR3 in DNA: TGTGCCAGCGATACGGGGAACAATCAGCCCCAGCATTTT. Its translation is CASDTGNNQPQHF. The chain combines TRBV2 with TRBJ1-5; D uncertain. This CDR3 is 13 amino acids long. Germline values: CDR1 SNHLY, CDR2 FYNNEI. V lost 8 bases and J lost 3, with 11 bases in between.